This TCR beta chain was sequenced during a study of cytomegalovirus exposure and HLA in healthy donors. Trimming took off 2 bases at V and 7 bases at J, with 15 bases between the two ends. This CDR3 has 14 residues. Germline CDR1 MNHEY, CDR2 SVGAGI. The study ran its PCR with 60 Vbeta and 13 Jbeta primers. Profiled with immunoSEQ multiplex PCR; TCRdb holds only in-frame clones, not every one. This table has about 63,000 clones, roughly 80% appearing once. This TCR was sampled from a woman aged 40 to 50 in good health and CMV-seropositive. The rearrangement links TRBV6-5 to TRBJ2-7; D possibly corresponds to TRBD2 (6 bases). The sample comprised PBMCs. The CDR3 coding sequence is TGTGCCAGCAGTTACGGACTACCCCCTCGTGAGCAGTACTTC. It is translated as CASSYGLPPREQYF.